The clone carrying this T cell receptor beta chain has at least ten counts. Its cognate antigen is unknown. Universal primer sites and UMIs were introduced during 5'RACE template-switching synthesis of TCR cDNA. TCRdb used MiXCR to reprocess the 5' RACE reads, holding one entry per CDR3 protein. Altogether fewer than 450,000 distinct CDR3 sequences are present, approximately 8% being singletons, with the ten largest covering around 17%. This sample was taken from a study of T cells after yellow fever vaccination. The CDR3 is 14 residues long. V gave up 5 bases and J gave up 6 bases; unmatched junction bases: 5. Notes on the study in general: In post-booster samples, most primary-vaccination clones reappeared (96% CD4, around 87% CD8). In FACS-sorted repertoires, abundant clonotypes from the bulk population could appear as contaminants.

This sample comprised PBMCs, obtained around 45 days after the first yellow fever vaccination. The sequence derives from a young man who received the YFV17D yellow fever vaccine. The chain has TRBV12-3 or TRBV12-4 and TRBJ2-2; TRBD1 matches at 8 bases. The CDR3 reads CASSLTGAPGELFF. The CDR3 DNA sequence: TGTGCCAGCAGTCTGACAGGGGCCCCCGGGGAGCTGTTTTTT.